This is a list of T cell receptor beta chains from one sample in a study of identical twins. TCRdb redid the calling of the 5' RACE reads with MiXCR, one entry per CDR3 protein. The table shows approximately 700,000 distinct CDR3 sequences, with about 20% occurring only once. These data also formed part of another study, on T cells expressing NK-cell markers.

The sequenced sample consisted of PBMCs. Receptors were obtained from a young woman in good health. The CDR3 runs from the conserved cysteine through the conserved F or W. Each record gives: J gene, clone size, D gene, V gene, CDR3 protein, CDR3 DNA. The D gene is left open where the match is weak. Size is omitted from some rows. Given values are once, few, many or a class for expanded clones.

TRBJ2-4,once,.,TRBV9,CASSGGGGKDIQYF,TGTGCCAGCAGCGGGGGGGGCGGGAAGGACATTCAGTACTTC
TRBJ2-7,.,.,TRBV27,CASSLLNRYEQYF,TGTGCCAGCAGTTTGTTAAACCGCTACGAGCAGTACTTC
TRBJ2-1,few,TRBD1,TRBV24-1,CATSGDWGQGVNEQFF,TGTGCCACCAGTGGGGATTGGGGACAGGGGGTTAATGAGCAGTTCTTC
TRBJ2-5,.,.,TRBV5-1,CASSLFGGSTGETQYF,TGCGCCAGCAGCTTGTTCGGGGGATCAACGGGGGAGACCCAGTACTTC
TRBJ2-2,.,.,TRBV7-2,CASSALNTGELFF,TGTGCCAGCAGTGCCTTGAACACCGGGGAGCTGTTTTTT
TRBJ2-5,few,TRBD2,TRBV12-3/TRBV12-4,CASIPGTSVPGTQYF,TGTGCCAGCATCCCTGGGACTAGCGTACCGGGGACCCAGTACTTC
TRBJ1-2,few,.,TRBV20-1,CSASRDGYTF,TGCAGTGCCAGCAGGGATGGCTACACCTTC
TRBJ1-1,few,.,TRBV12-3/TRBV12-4,CASTLALRTEAFF,TGTGCCAGCACCTTGGCCCTTCGCACTGAAGCTTTCTTT
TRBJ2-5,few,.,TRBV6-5,CASSYAGHLQETQYF,TGTGCCAGCAGTTACGCTGGACACCTCCAAGAGACCCAGTACTTC
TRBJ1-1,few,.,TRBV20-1,CSATMTVNTEAFF,TGCAGTGCCACGATGACAGTGAACACTGAAGCTTTCTTT
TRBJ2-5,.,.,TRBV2,CASSYLPAGETQYF,TGTGCCAGCAGTTATCTCCCCGCGGGGGAGACCCAGTACTTC
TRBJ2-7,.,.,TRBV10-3,CAISASPFEQYF,TGTGCCATCAGTGCCTCGCCCTTCGAGCAGTACTTC
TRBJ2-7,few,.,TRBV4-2,CASSQEGRLPYEQYF,TGTGCCAGCAGCCAAGAGGGACGGCTTCCCTACGAGCAGTACTTC
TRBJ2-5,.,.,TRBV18,CASSKNFQETQYF,TGTGCCAGCTCAAAGAATTTCCAAGAGACCCAGTACTTC
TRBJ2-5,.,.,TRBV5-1,CASSVQDRGTQYF,TGCGCCAGCAGCGTTCAGGACCGGGGAACCCAGTACTTC
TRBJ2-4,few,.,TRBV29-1,CSVEDTGAKNIQYF,TGCAGCGTTGAAGATACAGGGGCCAAAAACATTCAGTACTTC
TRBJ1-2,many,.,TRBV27,CASSSGSATYGYTF,TGTGCCAGCAGTTCAGGGAGCGCCACTTATGGCTACACCTTC
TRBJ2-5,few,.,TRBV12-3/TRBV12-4,CASSRGGGGPNSPPYF,TGTGCCAGCAGCAGGGGGGGCGGGGGGCCCAACTCCCCCCCGTACTTC
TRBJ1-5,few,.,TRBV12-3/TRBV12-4,CASRQGSNQPQHF,TGTGCCAGCAGGCAGGGAAGCAATCAGCCCCAGCATTTT
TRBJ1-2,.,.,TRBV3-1,CASSQDLRDQGYTF,TGTGCCAGCAGCCAAGATTTGAGGGATCAAGGCTACACCTTC
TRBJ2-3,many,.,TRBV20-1,CSALGADTQYF,TGCAGTGCCCTGGGGGCAGATACGCAGTATTTT
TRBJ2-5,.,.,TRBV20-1,CSASYLAVETQYF,TGCAGTGCTAGCTACCTCGCGGTGGAGACCCAGTACTTC
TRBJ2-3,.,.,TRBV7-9,CASSFRVFDTQYF,TGTGCCAGCAGCTTCAGGGTATTCGATACGCAGTATTTT
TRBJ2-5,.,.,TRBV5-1,CASATRDWETQYF,TGCGCCAGCGCGACTAGGGATTGGGAGACCCAGTACTTC